This T cell receptor beta chain was observed in a study of control samples from healthy donors and cancer patients. TCRdb's table, derived via immunoSEQ multiplex PCR, lists solely in-frame clones and lacks some. Counted here are about 180,000 clones, roughly 90% occurring once; the ten biggest clones make up 1.2% to 1.5%. The CDR3 has 15 residues. CDR1 and CDR2 from the germline V gene are ENHRY and SYGVKD. J lost 5 bases, V lost 3 bases, and 7 bases had no gene match. The TCR originated in a woman aged 50 to 60 in good health. V usage is TRBV10-3 and J usage is TRBJ1-1; TRBD1 agrees at 9 bases. The source material was blood. The CDR3 coding sequence is TGTGCCATCAGTGACCCGGGACAGGGTGGGACTGAAGCTTTCTTT. It specifies CAISDPGQGGTEAFF.